The 4 T cell receptor beta chains given below trace back to one sample, sequenced in a study of cytomegalovirus exposure and HLA in healthy donors. Primers for the PCR totalled 60 Vbeta and 13 Jbeta. Clones were sequenced by immunoSEQ multiplex PCR, and TCRdb holds only the in-frame ones, with some missing. Counted here are 250,000 to 350,000 clones, about 75% occurring once; the ten biggest clones make up approximately 2.3%. Sequencing input: PBMCs. The origin of the receptors is a female donor in good health and CMV-seronegative.

V is TRBV10-1 and J is TRBJ2-1, with TRBD2 matching 7 bases. The V and J ends lost 1 base and 10 bases, in that order; junction bases with no gene match: 4. The germline CDR1 and CDR2 sequences are WNHNN and SYGVQD (reference sequence). The CDR3 is 13 residues long. CDR3 sequence: CASSEWSSGEQFF. CDR3 nucleotides: TGCGCCAGCAGTGAGTGGTCTAGCGGCGAGCAGTTCTTC.

The chain couples TRBV11-2 to TRBJ2-3; 8 bases line up with TRBD1. The V gene end was trimmed by 3 bases and the J gene end by 3 bases; junction bases not matched to a gene: 2. Germline lookup yields CDR1 SGHAT and CDR2 FQNNGV. The CDR3 runs to 14 residues. CDR3 amino acids: CASSFRTGTDTQYF. The CDR3 region has the DNA TGTGCCAGCAGCTTCAGGACAGGGACAGATACGCAGTATTTT.

The chain joins TRBV6-1 to TRBJ2-7; 10 bases fit TRBD2. J was trimmed by 3 bases and V by 10 bases; bases with no gene match: 3. This CDR3 is 12 amino acids long. Germline CDR1 and CDR2: MNHNS and SASEGT. CDR3 residues: CATKREGYEQYF. In DNA form, the CDR3 reads TGTGCCACTAAGCGGGAGGGCTACGAGCAGTACTTC.

The chain uses TRBV7-2 and TRBJ1-3, with 9 bases matching TRBD1. Germline V gene lookup returns CDR1 SGHTA and CDR2 FQGNSA. Trimming at V came to 3 bases and at J to 0 bases, leaving 6 bases not matched to a gene. The CDR3 runs to 17 residues. CDR3 residues: CASSFAPTGGSGNTIYF. CDR3 bases: TGTGCCAGCAGCTTCGCCCCGACAGGGGGCTCTGGAAACACCATATATTTT.